The text below deals with one TCR beta chain. These data originate in a study of blood T cell repertoires in COVID-19. The germline V and J ends were trimmed by 3 bases and 2 bases, with 11 bases remaining between them. Germline V gene data show CDR1 as DFQATT and CDR2 as SNEGSKA (reference sequence). The CDR3 covers 14 residues. The repertoire was sequenced with immunoSEQ multiplex PCR; TCRdb's copy has only in-frame clones and lacks some. The repertoire holds roughly 40,000 clones, with around 79% as singletons. The sequenced sample consisted of peripheral blood. The V call is TRBV20-1, the J call TRBJ1-5; no reliable D call. The source is a human donor in a cohort sampled during active COVID-19. The CDR3 protein is CSASIGSGNQPQHF. In nucleotides, the CDR3 is TGCAGTGCTAGTATAGGGAGTGGCAATCAGCCCCAGCATTTT.